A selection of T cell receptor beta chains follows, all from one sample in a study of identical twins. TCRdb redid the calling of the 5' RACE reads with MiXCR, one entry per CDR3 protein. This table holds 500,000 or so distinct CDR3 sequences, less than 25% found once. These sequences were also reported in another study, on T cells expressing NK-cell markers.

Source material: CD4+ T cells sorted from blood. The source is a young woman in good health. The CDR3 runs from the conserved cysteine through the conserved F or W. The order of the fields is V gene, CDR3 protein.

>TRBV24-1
CATSAASGRPGDTQYF
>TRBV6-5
CASSYGVLDGYTF
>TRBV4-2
CASSQVGGEETQYF
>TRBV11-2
CASSPMGHNYGYTF
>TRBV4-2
CASSHLQKSTQRVTDTQYF
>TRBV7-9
CASSWRLAGVPGELFF
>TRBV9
CASTIGGNSPLHF
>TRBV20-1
CSASLSGRMDYEQYF
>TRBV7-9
CASSLGGPSDTQYF
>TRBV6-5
CASSYSGAGANVLTF
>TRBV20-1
CSARRGSSYNEQFF
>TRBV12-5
CASGVQGVGGYTF
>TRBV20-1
CSAAMAANYGYTF
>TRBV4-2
CASSQEYQREQFF
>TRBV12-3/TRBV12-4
CASSTNLNTEAFF
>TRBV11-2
CASSTRTGVHNEQFF
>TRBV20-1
CSAGNLDTQYF
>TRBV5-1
CASSPGGGNEQFF
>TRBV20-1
CSARDPGDSNQPQHF
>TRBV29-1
CSVRRGSDTQYF
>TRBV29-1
CSASGTGNNEQFF
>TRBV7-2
CAPRLYTGELFF
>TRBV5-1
CASKGTGDRNYGYTF
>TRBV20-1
CRGGTATNTEAFF
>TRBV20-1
CSASHFNTEAFF
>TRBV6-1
CASSLTSGGAREQFF
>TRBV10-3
CAIGARSSHANEKLFF
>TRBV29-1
CSVERGTDTQYF
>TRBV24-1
CATPGTVHEQYF